What follows are 14 T cell receptor beta chains derived from one specimen sequenced in a study of blood T cell repertoires in COVID-19. This table comes from immunoSEQ multiplex PCR, and its TCRdb copy is limited to in-frame clones, with some not included. The data hold about 95,000 clones, with approximately 91% observed a single time. Sequenced: peripheral blood. These receptors were collected from a man in his 60s with COVID-19, enrolled during active disease.

This clone was detected once. This sequence joins TRBV5-1 and TRBJ2-7; TRBD2 matches at 12 bases. The CDR3 consists of 15 residues. V lost 4 bases, J lost 4 bases, and 6 bases stayed unmatched. In germline, CDR1 is SGHRS, CDR2 YFSETQ. The CDR3 loop is CASSHRTSGNYEQYF. Here the CDR3 DNA reads TGCGCCAGCAGCCATCGGACTAGCGGGAATTACGAGCAGTACTTC.

This clone occurred once. This rearrangement joins TRBV11-2 to TRBJ2-7; D is possibly TRBD2 (7 bases). V shed 1 base and J shed 5 bases, with 15 bases lying between them. Germline values: CDR1 SGHAT, CDR2 FQNNGV. This CDR3 region has 15 residues. The CDR3 is CASSLGSRGGDEQYF. The CDR3 bases are TGTGCCAGCAGCTTAGGGTCCAGGGGAGGGGACGAGCAGTACTTC.

This sequence joins TRBV6-2 or TRBV6-3 and TRBJ1-1, with 7 bases fitting TRBD1. The germline V gene has CDR1 MNHEY and CDR2 SVGEGT. Trimming took 5 bases from V and 2 from J; bases not matched to a gene: 5. The length of the CDR3 is 14 residues. The CDR3 nucleotides are TGTGCCAGCAGTCCCCCAGGGGGAAACACTGAAGCTTTCTTT. Its translation: CASSPPGGNTEAFF.

This rearrangement joins TRBV5-6 to TRBJ2-7; TRBD2 agrees at 9 bases. The trim removed 4 bases at V and 1 base at J, leaving 9 bases unmatched. CDR1 is SGHDT, CDR2 YYEEEE, per germline. The CDR3 consists of 16 residues. CDR3: CASSGLRTSDSYEQYF. The CDR3 nucleotides read TGTGCCAGCAGCGGGCTTCGGACTAGCGATTCCTACGAGCAGTACTTC.

The V gene is TRBV9, the J gene TRBJ1-1; D remains ambiguous. The CDR3 extends over 14 amino acids. Germline V CDR1 and CDR2: SGDLS, YYNGEE. The V end was cut by 0 bases, the J end by 5 bases, with 11 bases between. Here the CDR3 DNA reads TGTGCCAGCAGCGTAGGGGAGGGTAGAACTGAAGCTTTCTTT. Its translation is CASSVGEGRTEAFF. Full variable domain (missing parts from reference TRBV9 and TRBJ1-1): DSGVTQTPKHLITATGQRVTLRCSPRSGDLSVYWYQQSLDQGLQFLIQYYNGEERAKGNILERFSAQQFPDLHSELNLSSLELGDSALYFCASSVGEGRTEAFFGQGTRLTVV.

Only a few counts were recorded for this clone. The J gene is TRBJ2-2, the V gene TRBV5-4; possible D gene TRBD2, 5 bases. V lost 4 bases to trimming and J lost 2 bases, with 15 bases between them. Germline V gene lookup returns CDR1 SGHNT and CDR2 YYREEE (reference sequence). CDR3 length: 16 residues. This CDR3 is CASSQGLAINTGELFF. The CDR3 DNA is TGTGCCAGCAGCCAAGGACTCGCAATTAACACCGGGGAGCTGTTTTTT.

The sample holds one count of this clone. The chain joins TRBV3-1 (or the pseudogene TRBV3-2) to TRBJ2-5; TRBD1 agrees at 7 bases. Per germline, CDR1 LGHDT and CDR2 YNNKEL (reference sequence). The CDR3 spans 15 residues. The ends lost 2 bases at V and 5 bases at J; junction bases unmatched: 8. CDR3 sequence: CASSQSTDREETQYF. CDR3 sequence (DNA): TGTGCCAGCAGCCAATCCACCGACAGGGAGGAGACCCAGTACTTC.

V gene TRBV19 combines with J gene TRBJ2-3, with D possibly matching TRBD2 (6 bases). V lost 4 bases and J lost 0, with 14 bases in between. This CDR3 contains 16 residues. Per the germline V gene, CDR1 is LNHDA and CDR2 is SQIVND (reference sequence). CDR3 sequence reads: CASSKLAGTSTDTQYF. In DNA form, the CDR3 reads TGTGCCAGTAGTAAGTTAGCTGGGACTAGCACAGATACGCAGTATTTT.

In regard to this clone: One end of the junction does not line up with germline, which may come from a read error. This rearrangement joins TRBV7-8 to TRBJ2-1, with D possibly matching TRBD1 (5 bases). Germline CDR1 reads SGHVS; CDR2 reads FQNEAQ. The CDR3 covers 14 residues. The CDR3 region has the DNA TGTGCCAGCAACTTATTCTTAGGGGACAATGAGCAGTTCTTC. Residues: CASNLFLGDNEQFF.

This chain links TRBV6-5 with TRBJ1-5; TRBD1 is a possible D gene (6 bases). This CDR3 is 15 amino acids long. The V and J ends lost 6 bases and 7 bases respectively, with 19 bases between them. CDR1 is MNHEY and CDR2 is SVGAGI in the germline V gene. The CDR3 DNA reads TGTGCCAGCAGACTAACAGGGAGGGGAGGACAGCCCCAGCATTTT. This gives the protein CASRLTGRGGQPQHF.

The V gene is TRBV7-9, the J gene TRBJ2-7, with 7 bases that match TRBD2. J was trimmed by 3 bases and V by 5 bases; bases with no gene match: 7. The CDR3 is 14 amino acids. Germline V CDR1 and CDR2: SEHNR, FQNEAQ (reference sequence). This chain's CDR3 is CASSAGTTNYEQYF. The CDR3 coding sequence is TGTGCCAGCAGCGCCGGGACTACTAACTACGAGCAGTACTTC.

The rearrangement uses TRBV5-1 and TRBJ2-1; 9 bases align to TRBD2. The CDR3 totals 16 residues. J was trimmed by 6 bases and V by 4 bases; bases with no gene match: 11. Germline lookup yields CDR1 SGHRS and CDR2 YFSETQ. CDR3 DNA sequence: TGCGCCAGCAGCCCCCCCCTGCGGGAGGGCCTCAATGAGCAGTTCTTC. Protein: CASSPPLREGLNEQFF.

The chain employs TRBV4-1 and TRBJ2-1; the D gene is possibly TRBD2 (7 bases). V lost 4 bases and J lost 8, with 24 bases in between. CDR1 and CDR2 (germline): MGHRA, YSYEKL. CDR3 length: 17 amino acids. CDR3 sequence: CASSPKGEGRKQYEQFF. Here the CDR3 DNA reads TGCGCCAGCAGCCCGAAGGGGGAGGGCCGGAAACAGTATGAGCAGTTCTTC.

The J gene is TRBJ1-5, the V gene TRBV7-2, with a possible D match to TRBD1 (5 bases). CDR1 and CDR2 (germline): SGHTA, FQGNSA. V dropped 2 bases and J dropped 7 bases, with 9 bases sitting between them. This CDR3 contains 13 residues. Written as DNA, the CDR3 is TGTGCCAGCAGCTTACTCGACAGACAGCCCCAGCATTTT. This translates into CASSLLDRQPQHF.